Sequencing of this TCR beta chain was carried out in a study of T cell clones after liver transplantation. Study summary: Samples came from ITN030ST, which attempted immunosuppression withdrawal within 2 years of liver transplantation. Regarding the study as a whole: Graft donor-reactive T cells possibly entered the graft instead of undergoing deletion.

Libraries were prepared by immunoSEQ multiplex PCR; TCRdb keeps only in-frame clonotypes and omits some of them. The sample yields around 120,000 clones, over 75% seen once. Note on this clone: Its matching antigen is unknown.

This clonotype was sampled from a human patient who received a liver transplant. Some of these T cells may belong to the graft donor. The specimen comprised CD4+ T cells from blood, sampled 12 months after liver transplant.

The DNA for the CDR3 is TGTGCCAGCAGCCAAGGGGATAGCAATCAGCCCCAGCATTTT. Translated: CASSQGDSNQPQHF. V is TRBV4-2 and J is TRBJ1-5; D not resolved. V lost 1 base, J lost 0 bases, and 4 bases lay in between. Germline CDR1 reads LGHNA; CDR2 reads YNFKEQ. This CDR3 region has 14 residues.